The rows below give T cell receptor beta chains drawn from one sample of a study of shared clonotypes between healthy human individuals. Sequencing was performed with immunoSEQ multiplex PCR; in TCRdb, only in-frame clones are kept and a portion is missing. The sample includes fewer than 1.8 million clones, approximately 98.5% of them seen just once. Sequenced input: naive CD4+ T cells sorted from blood. The receptors stem from a young man in good health. CDR3s include the opening cysteine and the closing phenylalanine or tryptophan. The D gene is left open where the match is weak. Some rows have no size entry. The others give once, few or many, or a class for an expanded clone.

j_call v_call d_call clone_size cdr3_nt cdr3_aa
TRBJ2-2 TRBV7-8 TRBD2 few TGTGCCAGCAGCGGACGACTAGCGGGAGTTCTCGGGGAGCTGTTTTTT CASSGRLAGVLGELFF
TRBJ2-3 TRBV28 TRBD2 . TGTGCCAGCAGTCCTCCTCTGGCGGGAGGTACGCAGTATTTT CASSPPLAGGTQYF
TRBJ2-5 TRBV18 TRBD2 . TGTGCCAGCTCACCACTGGGACTAGCGGGCCCGTGGCGGCAAGAGACCCAGTACTTC CASSPLGLAGPWRQETQYF
TRBJ2-6 TRBV10-1 . . TGCGCCAGCAGTGGGGGGGATAACGTCCTGACTTTC CASSGGDNVLTF
TRBJ2-1 TRBV5-1 TRBD2 . TGCGCCAGCAGCTTGGGAAGGGGCGGGACTAGCGACAATGAGCAGTTCTTC CASSLGRGGTSDNEQFF
TRBJ2-7 TRBV4-1 TRBD1 . TGCGCCAGCAGCCCCCCGGACGACAGGGCCCAACCTTACGAGCAGTACTTC CASSPPDDRAQPYEQYF
TRBJ1-2 TRBV29-1 TRBD1 . TGCAGCACAGGGGGGGAGTTGAATGGCTACACCTTC CSTGGELNGYTF
TRBJ2-5 TRBV6-5 . . TGTGCCAGCAGTTTTGGAGAGACCCAGTACTTC CASSFGETQYF
TRBJ2-3 TRBV7-9 TRBD2 . TGTGCCAGCAGCTTAGCGGAGGCGGTAGCGGGAGTCGCAGATACGCAGTATTTT CASSLAEAVAGVADTQYF
TRBJ2-1 TRBV9 TRBD2 . TGTGCCAGCAGCGTCCTAGCGGGAGGGGGCTACAATGAGCAGTTCTTC CASSVLAGGGYNEQFF
TRBJ2-5 TRBV5-1 . . TGCGCCAGCAGCTTGTTGGGGCTCGCACAAGAGACCCAGTACTTC CASSLLGLAQETQYF
TRBJ1-5 TRBV5-6 . . TGTGCCAGCAGCCGGGGGCAGGGCAATCAGCCCCAGCATTTT CASSRGQGNQPQHF
TRBJ2-5 TRBV7-7 . once TGTGCCAGCAGCTTAGCGCGTTTGGGGGGCCAAGAGACCCAGTACTTC CASSLARLGGQETQYF
TRBJ2-5 TRBV11-2 . . TGTGCCAGCAGTCCGACTATCGGACGGTGGGGAGAGACCCAGTACTTC CASSPTIGRWGETQYF
TRBJ2-5 TRBV7-6 . . TGTGCCAGCAGCCAGGAGGAGTACTTCCACGCTGAACAAGAGACCCAGTACTTC CASSQEEYFHAEQETQYF
TRBJ1-5 TRBV28 TRBD1 . TGTGCCAGCAGCACCCTACAGGGGGCCCTGACTTATAGCAATCAGCCCCAGCATTTT CASSTLQGALTYSNQPQHF
TRBJ1-2 TRBV28 . . TGTGCCAGCACCCGGGGGGGGGCGAGTGGCTACACCTTC CASTRGGASGYTF
TRBJ1-1 TRBV28 . . TGTGCCAGCAGTTCGGACACTTACACTGAAGCTTTCTTT CASSSDTYTEAFF
TRBJ2-7 TRBV7-2 TRBD2 . TGTGCCAGCAGCCCGCCCGGACTAGCGGGAGTATGGGTGCAGTACTTC CASSPPGLAGVWVQYF
TRBJ2-7 TRBV27 TRBD1 . TGTGCCAGCAGCCCATGGGACAGCCAGAGCTCCTACGAGCAGTACTTC CASSPWDSQSSYEQYF